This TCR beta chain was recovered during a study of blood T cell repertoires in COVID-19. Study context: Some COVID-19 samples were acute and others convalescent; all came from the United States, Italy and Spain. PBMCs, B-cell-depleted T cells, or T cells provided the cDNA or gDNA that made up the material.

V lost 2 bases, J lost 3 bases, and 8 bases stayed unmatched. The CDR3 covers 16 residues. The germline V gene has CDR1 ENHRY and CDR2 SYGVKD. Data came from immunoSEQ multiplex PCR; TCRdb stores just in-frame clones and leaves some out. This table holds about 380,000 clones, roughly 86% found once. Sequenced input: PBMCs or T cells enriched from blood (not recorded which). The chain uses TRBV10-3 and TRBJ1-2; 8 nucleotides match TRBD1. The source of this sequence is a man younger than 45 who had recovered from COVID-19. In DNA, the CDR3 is TGTGCCATCAGTGAGGCCCGGACAGGGAGCCACTATGGCTACACCTTC. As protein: CAISEARTGSHYGYTF.